This T cell receptor beta chain was sequenced for a study of cytotoxic CD8 clonotypes in ibrutinib-treated CLL. Study as a whole: In all, more than ten patients were relapsed/refractory, roughly 15 were treatment-naive and approximately 17 were IGHV unmutated. Sample averages reached 250,000 or so productive templates and approximately 93,000 productive rearrangements. The response samples were taken once patients had been treated for a median of approximately twelve months, range 6 to 36.

Germline CDR1 reads SGHRS; CDR2 reads YFSETQ. V lost 4 bases and J 0 bases, leaving 16 bases between the germline ends. The CDR3 has 16 residues. Sequencing was performed with immunoSEQ multiplex PCR; in TCRdb, only in-frame clones are kept and a portion is missing. In the table there are under 200,000 clones, under 90% of which are singletons. The sequence was obtained from a human donor with chronic lymphocytic leukemia. The chain uses TRBV5-1 and TRBJ2-5; D tentatively reads TRBD1 or TRBD2 (5 bases each). The material sequenced was PBMCs, taken after 24 months of ibrutinib treatment. The CDR3 here is CASSPGRPGYQETQYF. The CDR3 nucleotides read TGCGCCAGCAGCCCGGGACGGCCAGGGTACCAAGAGACCCAGTACTTC. Full variable domain (missing parts from reference TRBV5-1 and TRBJ2-5): KAGVTQTPRYLIKTRGQQVTLSCSPISGHRSVSWYQQTPGQGLQFLFEYFSETQRNKGNFPGRFSGRQFSNSRSEMNVSTLELGDSALYLCASSPGRPGYQETQYFGPGTRLLVL.